The TCR beta chain under discussion was sequenced for a study of T-cell reconstitution after alpha-beta-depleted transplantation in children. V was pared by 1 base and J by 0 bases, with 9 bases between. Germline loops: CDR1 LGHDT, CDR2 YNNKEL (reference sequence). This CDR3 contains 15 residues. The TCRbeta library was prepared with unique molecular identifiers. TCRdb re-called the PCR reads through MiXCR, storing one row per CDR3 protein. The repertoire consists of about 270,000 distinct CDR3 sequences, with almost 10% occurring once and the leading ten covering 10%. This clonotype was detected a few times.

This specimen was PBMCs from the stem cell graft donor, taken from the stem cell graft. The receptor comes from a human donor who donated a stem cell graft to a child with SCID. The chain combines TRBV3-1 with TRBJ2-5; D may be TRBD1 (5 bases). The CDR3 nucleotides are TGTGCCAGCAGCCAAGGGGGCTCGTACCAAGAGACCCAGTACTTC. Translating it yields CASSQGGSYQETQYF.